The text below deals with one T cell receptor (beta chain). What it recognizes is unknown. This record comes from a study of beta chain features in type 1 diabetes. TCRB transcripts that were expressed got sequenced, as all of the isolated RNA had been reverse transcribed. Method: immunoSEQ multiplex PCR; TCRdb's copy keeps in-frame clones and lacks some. The sample shows a few hundred thousand clones, about 15% of them seen only once. The CDR3 runs to 15 residues. The junction had 2 bases not matched to a gene; V was cut back by 5 bases and J by 3 bases. CDR1 is MNHNY and CDR2 is SVGAGI in the germline V gene (reference sequence). A single heparinised draw of roughly 110 mL on average was taken per donor. Broader study findings: PCR might favor shorter templates, equally in patients and controls. Compared with healthy donors, patients appeared to share more similar naive, central memory and regulatory TCRB repertoires.

This clonotype originated in a woman in her late teens or twenties in good health. The sample consisted of naive CD4+ T cells from blood. The chain links TRBV6-6 to TRBJ2-2, with TRBD2 matching over 11 bases. The CDR3 is CASSRGLADTGELFF. The CDR3 DNA follows: TGTGCCAGCAGTAGGGGACTAGCGGACACCGGGGAGCTGTTTTTT.